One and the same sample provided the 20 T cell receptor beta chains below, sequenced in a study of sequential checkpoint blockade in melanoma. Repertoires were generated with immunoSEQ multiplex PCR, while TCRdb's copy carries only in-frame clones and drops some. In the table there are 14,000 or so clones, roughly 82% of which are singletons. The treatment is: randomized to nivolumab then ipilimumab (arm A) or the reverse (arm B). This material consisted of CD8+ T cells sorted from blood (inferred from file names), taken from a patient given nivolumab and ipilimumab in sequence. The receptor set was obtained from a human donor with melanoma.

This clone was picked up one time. The CDR3 bases are TGCGCCAGCAGCCAAGATCTGGAGCGGAGTTACAATGAGCAGTTCTTC. Amino acids: CASSQDLERSYNEQFF. The gene calls are TRBV4-3 and TRBJ2-1; D perhaps matches TRBD2 (5 bases). Germline V gene data show CDR1 as LGHNA and CDR2 as YSLEER. CDR3 length equals 16 residues. V was cut by 0 bases and J by 4 bases, with 13 bases left in between.

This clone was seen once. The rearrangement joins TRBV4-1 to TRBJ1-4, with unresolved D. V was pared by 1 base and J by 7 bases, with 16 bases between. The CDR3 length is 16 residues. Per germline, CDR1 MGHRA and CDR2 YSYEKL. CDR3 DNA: TGCGCCAGCAGCCAAGGTCCCGGGGTGTCGAGTGAAAAACTGTTTTTT. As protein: CASSQGPGVSSEKLFF.

The CDR3 loop reads CASSTTGTPSYF. CDR3 bases: TGTGCCAGCAGTACAACCGGGACACCCTCGTACTTC. This chain joins TRBV27 and TRBJ2-5; maybe TRBD1 (6 bases). Trimming left V 5 bases short and J 13 bases short, with 17 bases between. The CDR3 is made up of 12 amino acids. Germline V gives CDR1 MNHEY, CDR2 SMNVEV (reference sequence).

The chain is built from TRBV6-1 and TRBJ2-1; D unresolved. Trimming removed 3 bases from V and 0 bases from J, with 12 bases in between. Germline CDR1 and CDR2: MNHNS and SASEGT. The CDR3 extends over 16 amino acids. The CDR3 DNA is TGTGCCAGCAGTGACGACTCTGCCCGCTCCTACAATGAGCAGTTCTTC. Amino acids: CASSDDSARSYNEQFF.

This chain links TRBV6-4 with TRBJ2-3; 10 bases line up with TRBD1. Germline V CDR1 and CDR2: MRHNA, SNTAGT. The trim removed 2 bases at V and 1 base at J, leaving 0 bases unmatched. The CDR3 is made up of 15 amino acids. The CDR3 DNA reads TGTGCCAGCAGTGACGGGACAGGGGGCACAGATACGCAGTATTTT. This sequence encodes CASSDGTGGTDTQYF.

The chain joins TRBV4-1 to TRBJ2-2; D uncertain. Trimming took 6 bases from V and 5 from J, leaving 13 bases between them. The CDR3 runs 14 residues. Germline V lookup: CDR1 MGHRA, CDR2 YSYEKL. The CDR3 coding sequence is TGCGCCAGCAGACGCAACCCCAGGACCGGGGAGCTGTTTTTT. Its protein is CASRRNPRTGELFF.

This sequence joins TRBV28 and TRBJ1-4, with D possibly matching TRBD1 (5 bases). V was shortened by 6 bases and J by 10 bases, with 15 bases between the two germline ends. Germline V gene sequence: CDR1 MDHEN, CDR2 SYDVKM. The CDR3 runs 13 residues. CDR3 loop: CASSTGGVVKLFF. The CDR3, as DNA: TGTGCCAGCAGCACCGGGGGGGTTGTAAAACTGTTTTTT.

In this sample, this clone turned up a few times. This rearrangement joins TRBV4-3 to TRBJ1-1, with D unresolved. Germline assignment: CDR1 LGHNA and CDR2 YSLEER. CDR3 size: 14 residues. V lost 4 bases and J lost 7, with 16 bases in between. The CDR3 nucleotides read TGCGCCAGCAGCCCCCAATTAGAAAGAAATGAAGCTTTCTTT. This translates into CASSPQLERNEAFF.

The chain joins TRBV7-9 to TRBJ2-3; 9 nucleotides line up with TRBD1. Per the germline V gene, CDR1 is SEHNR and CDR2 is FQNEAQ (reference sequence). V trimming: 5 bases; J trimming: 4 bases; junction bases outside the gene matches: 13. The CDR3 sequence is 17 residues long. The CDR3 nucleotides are TGTGCCAGCAGCGGAAACAGGGGGCCGGGTGGGGCAGATACGCAGTATTTT. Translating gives CASSGNRGPGGADTQYF.

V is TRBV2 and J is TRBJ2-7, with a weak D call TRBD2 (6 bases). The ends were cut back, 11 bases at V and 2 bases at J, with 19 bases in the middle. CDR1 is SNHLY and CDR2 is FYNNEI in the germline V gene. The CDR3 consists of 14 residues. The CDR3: CASALRDGTYEQYF. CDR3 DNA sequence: TGTGCCTCCGCACTGCGGGACGGAACCTACGAGCAGTACTTC. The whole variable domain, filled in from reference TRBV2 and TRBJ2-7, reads EPEVTQTPSHQVTQMGQEVILRCVPISNHLYFYWYRQILGQKVEFLVSFYNNEISEKSEIFDDQFSVERPDGSNFTLKIRSTKLEDSAMYFCASALRDGTYEQYFGPGTRLTVT.

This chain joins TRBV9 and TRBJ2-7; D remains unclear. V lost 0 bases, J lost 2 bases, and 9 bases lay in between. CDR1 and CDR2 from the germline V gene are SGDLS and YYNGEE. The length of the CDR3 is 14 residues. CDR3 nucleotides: TGTGCCAGCAGCGTAGCTGGCGGCACCTACGAGCAGTACTTC. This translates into CASSVAGGTYEQYF.

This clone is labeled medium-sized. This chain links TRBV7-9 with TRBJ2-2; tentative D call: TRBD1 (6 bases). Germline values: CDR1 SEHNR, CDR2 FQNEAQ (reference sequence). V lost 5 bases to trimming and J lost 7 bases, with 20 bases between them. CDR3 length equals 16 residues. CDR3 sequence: CASSLSRDTSSGELFF. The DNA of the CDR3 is TGTGCCAGCAGCCTAAGCCGGGACACTTCCAGCGGGGAGCTGTTTTTT. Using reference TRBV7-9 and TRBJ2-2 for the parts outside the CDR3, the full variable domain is DTGVSQNPRHKITKRGQNVTFRCDPISEHNRLYWYRQTLGQGPEFLTYFQNEAQLEKSRLLSDRFSAERPKGSFSTLEIQRTEQGDSAMYLCASSLSRDTSSGELFFGEGSRLTVL.

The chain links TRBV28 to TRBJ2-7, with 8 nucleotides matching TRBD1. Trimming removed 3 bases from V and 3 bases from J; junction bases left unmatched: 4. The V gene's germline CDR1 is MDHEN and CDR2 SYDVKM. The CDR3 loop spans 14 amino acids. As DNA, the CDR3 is TGTGCCAGCAGTTTTGGACAGGGAGGCTACGAGCAGTACTTC. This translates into CASSFGQGGYEQYF.

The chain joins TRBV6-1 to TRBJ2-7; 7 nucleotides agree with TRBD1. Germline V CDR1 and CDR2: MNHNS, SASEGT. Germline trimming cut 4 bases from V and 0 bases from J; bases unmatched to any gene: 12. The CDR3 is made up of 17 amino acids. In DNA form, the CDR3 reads TGTGCCAGCAGTGCCCCCCGCGAGGGGGCCCTCTCCTACGAGCAGTACTTC. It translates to CASSAPREGALSYEQYF.

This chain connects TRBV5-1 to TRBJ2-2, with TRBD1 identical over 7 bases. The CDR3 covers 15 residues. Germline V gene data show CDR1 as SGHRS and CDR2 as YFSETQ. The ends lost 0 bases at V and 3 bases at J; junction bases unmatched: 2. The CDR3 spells CASSLEQGYTGELFF. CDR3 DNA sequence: TGCGCCAGCAGCTTGGAACAGGGGTACACCGGGGAGCTGTTTTTT. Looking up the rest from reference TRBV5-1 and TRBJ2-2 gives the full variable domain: KAGVTQTPRYLIKTRGQQVTLSCSPISGHRSVSWYQQTPGQGLQFLFEYFSETQRNKGNFPGRFSGRQFSNSRSEMNVSTLELGDSALYLCASSLEQGYTGELFFGEGSRLTVL.

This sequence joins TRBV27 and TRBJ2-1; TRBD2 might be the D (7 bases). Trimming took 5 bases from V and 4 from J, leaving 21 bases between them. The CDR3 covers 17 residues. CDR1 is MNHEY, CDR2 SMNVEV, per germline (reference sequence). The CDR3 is CASSPLGGAVSYNEQFF. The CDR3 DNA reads TGTGCCAGCAGTCCCCTAGGGGGGGCAGTATCTTACAATGAGCAGTTCTTC.

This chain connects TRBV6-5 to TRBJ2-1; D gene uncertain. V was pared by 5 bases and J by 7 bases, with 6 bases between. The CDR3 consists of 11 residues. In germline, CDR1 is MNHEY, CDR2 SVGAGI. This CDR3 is CASSEHNEQFF. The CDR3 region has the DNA TGTGCCAGCAGTGAGCATAATGAGCAGTTCTTC.

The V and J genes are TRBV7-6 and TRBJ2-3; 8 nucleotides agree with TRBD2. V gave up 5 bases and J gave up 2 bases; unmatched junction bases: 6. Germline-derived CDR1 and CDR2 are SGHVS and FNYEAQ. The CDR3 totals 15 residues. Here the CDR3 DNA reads TGTGCCAGCAGCCTGGCGGGGGGTAACACAGATACGCAGTATTTT. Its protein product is CASSLAGGNTDTQYF.

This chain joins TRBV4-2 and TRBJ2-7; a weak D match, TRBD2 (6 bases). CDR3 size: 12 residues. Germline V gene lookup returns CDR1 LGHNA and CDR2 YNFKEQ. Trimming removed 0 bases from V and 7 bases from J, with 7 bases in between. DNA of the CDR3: TGTGCCAGCAGCCAAGAGGGACTGGAGCAGTACTTC. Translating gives CASSQEGLEQYF.

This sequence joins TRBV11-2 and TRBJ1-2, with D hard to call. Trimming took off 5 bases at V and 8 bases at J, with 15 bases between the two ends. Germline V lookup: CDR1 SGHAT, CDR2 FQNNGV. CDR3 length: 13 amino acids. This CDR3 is CASSRNSREGYTF. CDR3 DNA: TGTGCCAGCAGCCGAAACAGTAGGGAGGGCTACACCTTC.